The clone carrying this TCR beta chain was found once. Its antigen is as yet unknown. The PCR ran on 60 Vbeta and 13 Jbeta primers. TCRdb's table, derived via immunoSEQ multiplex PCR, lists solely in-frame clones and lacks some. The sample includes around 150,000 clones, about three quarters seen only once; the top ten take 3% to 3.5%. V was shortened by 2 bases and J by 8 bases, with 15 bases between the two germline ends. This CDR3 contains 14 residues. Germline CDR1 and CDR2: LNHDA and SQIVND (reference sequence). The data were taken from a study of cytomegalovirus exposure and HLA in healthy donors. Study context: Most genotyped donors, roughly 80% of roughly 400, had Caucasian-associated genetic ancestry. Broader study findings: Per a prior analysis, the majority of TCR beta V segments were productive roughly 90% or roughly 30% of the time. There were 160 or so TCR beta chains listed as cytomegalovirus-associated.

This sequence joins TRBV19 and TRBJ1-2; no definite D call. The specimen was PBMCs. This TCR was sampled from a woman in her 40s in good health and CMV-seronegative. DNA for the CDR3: TGTGCCAGTAGTATACTAACGGGGAGTTTCGGCTACACCTTC. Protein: CASSILTGSFGYTF.